Shown below are 18 T cell receptor beta chains from a single sample sequenced in a study of CD8+CD57+ T cells in acquired aplastic anemia. Investigators profiled TCR beta VDJ and CDR3 from genomic DNA template. Each CDR3 protein gets one entry after TCRdb re-called the reads with MiXCR. The top ten clones hold around 1.2% of a sample with approximately 300,000 distinct CDR3 sequences, roughly 61% of them seen once. Flow cytometry had shown expanded CD8+CD57+ cells in the patients chosen for sequencing. The sample consisted of sorted CD4+, CD8+, or CD8+CD57+ T cells (not recorded which) from PBMCs. The source is a human donor with aplastic anemia.

The chain couples TRBV5-1 to TRBJ2-5, with 9 bases lining up with TRBD2. Trimming cost V 3 bases and J 6 bases; bases outside gene matches: 6. Germline CDR1 reads SGHRS; CDR2 reads YFSETQ. This CDR3 region has 14 residues. The CDR3 reads CASSYYLAGQTQYF. The CDR3 coding sequence is TGCGCCAGCAGCTACTATCTAGCGGGGCAGACCCAGTACTTC.

This clonotype was observed a few times. The rearrangement links TRBV7-2 to TRBJ2-6; no definite D call. Looked up from germline, CDR1 is SGHTA and CDR2 is FQGNSA. Trimming shortened V by 2 bases and J by 0 bases, and 8 bases separated the two germline ends. There are 16 residues in the CDR3. CDR3 DNA: TGTGCCAGCAGCTTAACGCACAACTCTGGGGCCAACGTCCTGACTTTC. Its protein product is CASSLTHNSGANVLTF.

V gene TRBV7-2 combines with J gene TRBJ2-7; perhaps TRBD2 as D (5 bases). The CDR3 consists of 14 residues. The V and J ends lost 5 bases and 1 base respectively, with 12 bases between them. Looked up from germline, CDR1 is SGHTA and CDR2 is FQGNSA. The CDR3: CASSPGLGSYEQYF. In DNA form, the CDR3 reads TGTGCCAGCAGCCCGGGGTTGGGGTCCTACGAGCAGTACTTC.

This clonotype has at least ten counts. The V call is TRBV19, the J call TRBJ1-1; no clear D gene. This CDR3 contains 14 residues. Germline values: CDR1 LNHDA, CDR2 SQIVND (reference sequence). V was trimmed by 6 bases and J by 1 base, leaving 12 bases between them. The CDR3, as DNA: TGTGCCAGTAGGGTAGGCAGCAAGAACACTGAAGCTTTCTTT. As protein: CASRVGSKNTEAFF.

The chain combines TRBV2 with TRBJ1-2; D call uncertain. The CDR3 runs to 13 residues. Germline-derived CDR1 and CDR2 are SNHLY and FYNNEI. V lost 8 bases and J lost 2, with 12 bases in between. CDR3 region: CASGVVSNYGYTF. DNA of the CDR3: TGTGCCAGCGGGGTGGTGTCCAACTATGGCTACACCTTC.

In regard to this clonotype: One end of the junction fails to match germline, which may point to a read error. This chain uses TRBV7-9 with TRBJ2-7; 12 bases are a match to TRBD2. CDR3 length: 16 residues. Per germline, CDR1 SEHNR and CDR2 FQNEAQ (reference sequence). The CDR3 bases are TGCGCCAGCAGCTTGGAGCTAGCGGGAGGGGCCGGGGAGCTGTACTTC. Translating it yields CASSLELAGGAGELYF.

CDR3 loop: CATSRDHHNEQFF. The DNA of the CDR3 is TGTGCCACCAGCAGAGACCACCACAATGAGCAGTTCTTC. The genes are TRBV15 and TRBJ2-1; D unclear. CDR1 is LNHNV and CDR2 is YYDKDF in the germline V gene (reference sequence). The CDR3 runs 13 residues. Trimming left V 0 bases short and J 5 bases short, with 5 bases between.

This chain connects TRBV20-1 to TRBJ2-3; no definite D call. The V gene's germline CDR1 is DFQATT and CDR2 SNEGSKA (reference sequence). V dropped 6 bases and J dropped 3 bases, with 16 bases sitting between them. The CDR3 length is 14 residues. The CDR3 sequence: CSAARSGRTDTQYF. CDR3 coding DNA: TGCAGTGCCGCTAGGTCGGGTCGGACAGATACGCAGTATTTT.

Many counts were recorded for this clonotype. V is TRBV7-9 and J is TRBJ2-7; D perhaps matches TRBD2 (5 bases). The V and J ends lost 5 bases and 6 bases respectively, with 17 bases between them. Germline CDR1 reads SEHNR; CDR2 reads FQNEAQ (reference sequence). The length of the CDR3 is 14 residues. The CDR3 here is CASSRSDGKLEQYF. CDR3 sequence (DNA): TGTGCCAGCAGCCGGTCGGACGGGAAGCTCGAGCAGTACTTC.

The V call is TRBV10-3, the J call TRBJ2-3, with D possibly called TRBD1 or TRBD2 (5 bases each). Deletions cut 4 bases from V and 6 bases from J, with 11 bases between. This CDR3 has 13 amino acids. Germline loops: CDR1 ENHRY, CDR2 SYGVKD. CDR3 in DNA: TGTGCCATCAGTGGGGACCCAACGGATACGCAGTATTTT. Its protein product is CAISGDPTDTQYF.

The chain recombines TRBV7-6 with TRBJ2-4; 7 nucleotides align to TRBD2. Germline trimming cut 3 bases from V and 0 bases from J; bases unmatched to any gene: 8. The CDR3 covers 17 residues. From germline, CDR1 is SGHVS and CDR2 FNYEAQ. CDR3 nucleotide sequence: TGTGCCAGCAGCTTCCTCAGCGGGGACTTAGCCAAAAACATTCAGTACTTC. Protein product: CASSFLSGDLAKNIQYF.

Only one count was recorded for this clonotype. The chain carries TRBV5-1 and TRBJ1-2; perhaps TRBD1 as D (6 bases). V shed 5 bases and J shed 8 bases, with 19 bases lying between them. The CDR3 has 14 residues. Germline V gene sequence: CDR1 SGHRS, CDR2 YFSETQ. DNA for the CDR3: TGCGCCAGCAGTCGGACCGGGGGCTCTGAAGGCTACACCTTC. Encoded protein: CASSRTGGSEGYTF.

This clonotype was found many times. The chain uses TRBV2 and TRBJ2-5, with D unclear. The germline V and J ends were trimmed by 6 bases and 4 bases, with 15 bases remaining between them. The CDR3 loop spans 14 amino acids. Germline V gene lookup returns CDR1 SNHLY and CDR2 FYNNEI. CDR3 in amino acids: CASSRGSRGETQYF. The CDR3 DNA sequence: TGTGCCAGCAGCCGTGGGTCGAGAGGAGAGACCCAGTACTTC.

J is TRBJ1-1 and V is TRBV20-1; unclear D gene. The germline V gene has CDR1 DFQATT and CDR2 SNEGSKA (reference sequence). V dropped 4 bases and J dropped 4 bases, with 16 bases sitting between them. The CDR3 covers 14 residues. The CDR3 is CSATLGNIGTEAFF. For the CDR3, the DNA is TGCAGTGCTACCCTGGGCAACATCGGCACTGAAGCTTTCTTT.

This clonotype was seen at least ten times. The rearrangement joins TRBV5-8 to TRBJ2-5; weak D call: TRBD1 (6 bases). The CDR3 extends over 16 amino acids. Germline loops: CDR1 SGHTS, CDR2 YDEGEE. Between the trimmed V and J ends, which lost 0 bases and 2 bases, there was a span of 14 bases. In DNA, the CDR3 is TGTGCCAGCAGCTTGGTCCAGGGGTTACCGCAAGAGACCCAGTACTTC. It specifies CASSLVQGLPQETQYF.

The chain links TRBV7-9 to TRBJ1-6; D gene ambiguous. V was trimmed by 5 bases and J by 9 bases, leaving 14 bases between them. CDR3 size: 14 residues. Germline V CDR1 and CDR2: SEHNR, FQNEAQ (reference sequence). CDR3 in amino acids: CASSQRLAGSPLHF. For the CDR3, the DNA is TGTGCCAGCAGCCAAAGGCTGGCGGGTTCACCCCTCCACTTT.

This rearrangement joins TRBV20-1 to TRBJ2-3; no definite D call. This CDR3 is built from 15 residues. V was clipped by 6 bases and J by 0 bases, with 16 bases between them. CDR1 DFQATT and CDR2 SNEGSKA come from the germline V gene (reference sequence). CDR3 protein: CSAPKKTRSTDTQYF. CDR3 bases: TGCAGTGCCCCGAAGAAAACCCGGAGCACAGATACGCAGTATTTT.

The chain carries TRBV7-9 and TRBJ2-2; D uncertain. The germline V and J ends were trimmed by 5 bases and 7 bases, with 5 bases remaining between them. CDR3 length: 11 residues. Germline assignment: CDR1 SEHNR and CDR2 FQNEAQ (reference sequence). CDR3 DNA sequence: TGTGCCAGCAGCCCTAGCGGGGAGCTGTTTTTT. This gives the protein CASSPSGELFF.